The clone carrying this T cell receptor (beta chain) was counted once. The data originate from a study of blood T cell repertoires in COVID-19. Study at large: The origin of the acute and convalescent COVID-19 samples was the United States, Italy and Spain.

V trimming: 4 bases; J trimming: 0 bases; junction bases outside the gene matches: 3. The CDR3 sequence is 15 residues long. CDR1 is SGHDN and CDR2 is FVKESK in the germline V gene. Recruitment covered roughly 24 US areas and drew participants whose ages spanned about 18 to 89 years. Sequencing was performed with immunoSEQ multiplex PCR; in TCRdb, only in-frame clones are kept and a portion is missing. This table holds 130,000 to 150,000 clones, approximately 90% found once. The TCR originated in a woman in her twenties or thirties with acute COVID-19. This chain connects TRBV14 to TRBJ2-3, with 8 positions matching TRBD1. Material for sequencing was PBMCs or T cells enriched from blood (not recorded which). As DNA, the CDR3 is TGTGCCAGCAGCCGACAGGGGACCAGCACAGATACGCAGTATTTT. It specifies CASSRQGTSTDTQYF.